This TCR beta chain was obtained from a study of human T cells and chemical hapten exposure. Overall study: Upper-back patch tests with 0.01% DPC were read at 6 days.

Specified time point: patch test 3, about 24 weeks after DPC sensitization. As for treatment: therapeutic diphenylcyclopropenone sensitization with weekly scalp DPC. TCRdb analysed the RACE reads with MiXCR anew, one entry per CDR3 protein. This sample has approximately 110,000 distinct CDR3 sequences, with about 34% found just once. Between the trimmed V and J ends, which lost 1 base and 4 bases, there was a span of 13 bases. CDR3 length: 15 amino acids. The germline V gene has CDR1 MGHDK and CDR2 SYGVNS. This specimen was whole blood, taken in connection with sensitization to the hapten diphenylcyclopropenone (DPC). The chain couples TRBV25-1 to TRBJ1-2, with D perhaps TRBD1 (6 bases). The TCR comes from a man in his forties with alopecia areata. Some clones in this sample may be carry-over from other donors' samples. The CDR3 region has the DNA TGTGCCAGCAGTGAATGGGCAGGGGAATCCTATGGCTACACCTTC. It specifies CASSEWAGESYGYTF.